Following are 2 T cell receptor beta chains from one sample sequenced in a study of vaccination and CD4 T cells after COVID-19. Their recognized antigens are unknown. Time point specified: late sampling 161 to 241 days after vaccination in a few convalescent patients. Treatment in this sample: roughly 10-day PBMC culture with coronavirus spike peptide pools or control peptides (ViraFEST assay). Sequencing of DNA taken from cultured CD4+ T cells relied on the Oncomine TCR Beta short-read assay. MiXCR was run by TCRdb on the PCR reads, yielding one entry per CDR3 protein. The data contain 20,000 to 25,000 distinct CDR3 sequences, more than 45% of them seen just once; the ten biggest clones take up about 13%. This sample comprised CD4+ T cells from blood, cultured in vitro, obtained about 7 months after SARS-CoV-2 vaccination. The receptors were gathered from a human donor who had recovered from COVID-19.

This clonotype was recorded only once. The chain recombines TRBV12-5 with TRBJ2-3; D unclear. The germline V gene has CDR1 LGHNT and CDR2 FRNRAP. The CDR3 has 13 residues. V lost 10 bases and J 0 bases, leaving 11 bases between the germline ends. DNA for the CDR3: TGTGCTACGAAGGAAGGGAGCACAGATACGCAGTATTTT. Its translation: CATKEGSTDTQYF. Together with reference TRBV12-5 and TRBJ2-3, the CDR3 gives the full variable domain: DARVTQTPRHKVTEMGQEVTMRCQPILGHNTVFWYRQTMMQGLELLAYFRNRAPLDDSGMPKDRFSAEMPDATLATLKIQPSEPRDSAVYFCATKEGSTDTQYFGPGTRLTVL.

This chain connects TRBV11-3 to TRBJ2-5; 7 bases map to TRBD2. J gave up 1 base and V 5 bases, and 13 bases lay outside the gene matches. The CDR3 loop spans 17 amino acids. CDR1 and CDR2 from the germline V gene are SGHNT and YENEEA. The CDR3 DNA follows: TGTGCCAGCAGCCGCGGTCGTAGTTCGGGGGGCCAAGAGACCCAGTACTTC. Its translation: CASSRGRSSGGQETQYF.